This T cell receptor beta chain originates from a study of T cells in Graves' hyperthyroidism and ophthalmopathy. Template material for amplifying TCR beta CDR3 regions consisted of RNA transcripts. Using the HTBI primer set, a first-round RT-PCR was run on the TCR CDR3. Using its own MiXCR run on the multiplex PCR reads, TCRdb lists one record per CDR3 protein. The sample records around 450,000 distinct CDR3 sequences, 15% to 18% being singletons. This clonotype was found many times. The CDR3 has 16 residues. Per germline, CDR1 SGHAT and CDR2 FQNNGV. Trimming at V came to 1 base and at J to 1 base, leaving 5 bases not matched to a gene. A patient was excluded if there was uncontrolled infection, other autoimmune disease, pregnancy or lactation. PBMCs were collected from an approximately 9.3 ml volume of fresh peripheral blood.

This clonotype was obtained from a young woman with Graves' hyperthyroidism. The sample consisted of blood. The V and J genes are TRBV11-2 and TRBJ1-1, with 8 bases lining up with TRBD1. In DNA, the CDR3 is TGTGCCAGCAGCTTAGGGCAGGGGGCGAGGAACACTGAAGCTTTCTTT. Amino acid sequence: CASSLGQGARNTEAFF.